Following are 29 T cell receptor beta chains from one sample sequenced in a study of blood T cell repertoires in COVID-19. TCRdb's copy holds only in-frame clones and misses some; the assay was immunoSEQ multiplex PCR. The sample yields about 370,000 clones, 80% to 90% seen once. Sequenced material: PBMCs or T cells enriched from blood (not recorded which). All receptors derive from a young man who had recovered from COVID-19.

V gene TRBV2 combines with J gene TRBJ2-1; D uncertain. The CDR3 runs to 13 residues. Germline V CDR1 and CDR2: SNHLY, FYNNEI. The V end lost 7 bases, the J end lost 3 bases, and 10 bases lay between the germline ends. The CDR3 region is CASTSHGYNEQFF. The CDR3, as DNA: TGTGCCAGCACCTCTCACGGCTACAATGAGCAGTTCTTC.

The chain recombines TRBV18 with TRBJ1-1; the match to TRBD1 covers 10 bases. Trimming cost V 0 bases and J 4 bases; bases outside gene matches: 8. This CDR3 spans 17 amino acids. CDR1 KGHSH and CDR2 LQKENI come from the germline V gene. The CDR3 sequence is CASSPPGTGVLGTEAFF. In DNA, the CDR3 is TGTGCCAGCTCACCACCCGGGACAGGGGTTTTGGGCACTGAAGCTTTCTTT.

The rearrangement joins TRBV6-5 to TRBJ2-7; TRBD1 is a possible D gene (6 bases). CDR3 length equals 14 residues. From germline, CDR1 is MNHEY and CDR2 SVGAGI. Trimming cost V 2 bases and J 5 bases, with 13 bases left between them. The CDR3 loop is CASSYVQGPHEQYF. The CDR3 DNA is TGTGCCAGCAGTTACGTACAGGGCCCCCACGAGCAGTACTTC.

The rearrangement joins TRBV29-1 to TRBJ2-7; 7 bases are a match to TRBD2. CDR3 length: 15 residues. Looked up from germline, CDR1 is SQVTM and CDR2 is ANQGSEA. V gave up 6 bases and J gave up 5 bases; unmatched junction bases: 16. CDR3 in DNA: TGCAGCGTCGGGCGGATCAGCGGGGTGGTTGACGAGCAGTACTTC. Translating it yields CSVGRISGVVDEQYF.

The CDR3 reads CASSISRDSLYGYTF. The CDR3, as DNA: TGTGCCAGTAGTATAAGCCGGGACAGCCTCTATGGCTACACCTTC. This chain links TRBV19 with TRBJ1-2; TRBD1 matches at 7 bases. Germline V lookup: CDR1 LNHDA, CDR2 SQIVND (reference sequence). The CDR3 is 15 amino acids. V trimming: 2 bases; J trimming: 4 bases; junction bases outside the gene matches: 7. The full variable domain, its missing parts supplied by reference TRBV19 and TRBJ1-2, is DGGITQSPKYLFRKEGQNVTLSCEQNLNHDAMYWYRQDPGQGLRLIYYSQIVNDFQKGDIAEGYSVSREKKESFPLTVTSAQKNPTAFYLCASSISRDSLYGYTFGSGTRLTVV.

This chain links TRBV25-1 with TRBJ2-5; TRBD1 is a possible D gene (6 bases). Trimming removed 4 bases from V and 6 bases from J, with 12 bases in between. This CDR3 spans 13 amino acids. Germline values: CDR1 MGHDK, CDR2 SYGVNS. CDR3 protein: CASSAQGQKTQYF. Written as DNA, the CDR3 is TGTGCCAGCAGTGCTCAGGGGCAGAAGACCCAGTACTTC.

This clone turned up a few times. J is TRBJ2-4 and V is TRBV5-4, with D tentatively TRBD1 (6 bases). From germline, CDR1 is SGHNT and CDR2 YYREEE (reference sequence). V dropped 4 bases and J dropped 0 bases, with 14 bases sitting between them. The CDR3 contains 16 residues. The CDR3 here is CASSPYGGLAKNIQYF. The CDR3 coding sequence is TGTGCCAGCAGCCCCTATGGGGGCCTAGCCAAAAACATTCAGTACTTC.

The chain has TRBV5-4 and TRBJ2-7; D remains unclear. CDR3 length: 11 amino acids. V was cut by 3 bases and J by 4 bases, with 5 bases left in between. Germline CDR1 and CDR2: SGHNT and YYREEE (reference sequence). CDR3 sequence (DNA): TGTGCCAGCAGCTCCCAGTACGAGCAGTACTTC. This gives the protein CASSSQYEQYF.

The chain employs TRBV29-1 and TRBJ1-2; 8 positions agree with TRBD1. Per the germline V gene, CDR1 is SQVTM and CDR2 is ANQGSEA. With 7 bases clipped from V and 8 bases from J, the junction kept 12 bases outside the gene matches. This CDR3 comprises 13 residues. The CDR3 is CSAEDREFGGYTF. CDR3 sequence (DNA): TGCAGCGCCGAGGACAGGGAATTCGGGGGCTACACCTTC.

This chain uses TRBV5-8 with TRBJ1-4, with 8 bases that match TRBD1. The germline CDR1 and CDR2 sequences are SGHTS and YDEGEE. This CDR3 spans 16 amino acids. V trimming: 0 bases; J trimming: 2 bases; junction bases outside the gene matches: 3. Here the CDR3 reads CASSLGQGRTNEKLFF. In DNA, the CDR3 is TGTGCCAGCAGCTTGGGACAGGGGCGGACTAATGAAAAACTGTTTTTT. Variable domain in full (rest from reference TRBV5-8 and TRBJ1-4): EAGVTQSPTHLIKTRGQQATLRCSPISGHTSVYWYQQALGLGLQFLLWYDEGEERNRGNFPPRFSGRQFPNYSSELNVNALELEDSALYLCASSLGQGRTNEKLFFGSGTQLSVL.

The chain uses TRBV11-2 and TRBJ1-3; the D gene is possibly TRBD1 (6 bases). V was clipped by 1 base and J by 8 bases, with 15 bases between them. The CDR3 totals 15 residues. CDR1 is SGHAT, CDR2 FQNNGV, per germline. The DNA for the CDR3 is TGTGCCAGCAGCTTAGGGGCGGCAGGGGCGGACACCATATATTTT. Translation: CASSLGAAGADTIYF.

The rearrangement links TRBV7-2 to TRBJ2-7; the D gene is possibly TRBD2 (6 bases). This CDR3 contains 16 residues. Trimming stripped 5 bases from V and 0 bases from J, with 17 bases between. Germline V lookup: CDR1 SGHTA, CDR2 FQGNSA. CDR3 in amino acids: CASSPPSSASSYEQYF. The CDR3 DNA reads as TGTGCCAGCAGCCCCCCGTCTAGCGCTAGCTCCTACGAGCAGTACTTC.

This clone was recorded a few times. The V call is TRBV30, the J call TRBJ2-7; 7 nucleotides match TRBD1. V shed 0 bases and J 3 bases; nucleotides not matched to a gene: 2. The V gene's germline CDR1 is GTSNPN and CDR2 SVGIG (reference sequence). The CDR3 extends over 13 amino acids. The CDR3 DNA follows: TGTGCCTGGAGTGTTGGGACAGTCTACGAGCAGTACTTC. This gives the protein CAWSVGTVYEQYF.

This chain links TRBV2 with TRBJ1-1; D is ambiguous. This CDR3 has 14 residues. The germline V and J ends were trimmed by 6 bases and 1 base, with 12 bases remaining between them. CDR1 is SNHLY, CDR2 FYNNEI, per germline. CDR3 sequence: CASRNPSGNTEAFF. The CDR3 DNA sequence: TGTGCCAGCAGAAACCCCTCAGGGAACACTGAAGCTTTCTTT.

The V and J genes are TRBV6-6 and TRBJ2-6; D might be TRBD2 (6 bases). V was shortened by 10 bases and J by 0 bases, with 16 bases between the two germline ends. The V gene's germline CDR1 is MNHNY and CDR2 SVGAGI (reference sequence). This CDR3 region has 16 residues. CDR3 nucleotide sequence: TGTGCCACTCGGGACTCCAGGACCTCTGGGGCCAACGTCCTGACTTTC. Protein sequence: CATRDSRTSGANVLTF.

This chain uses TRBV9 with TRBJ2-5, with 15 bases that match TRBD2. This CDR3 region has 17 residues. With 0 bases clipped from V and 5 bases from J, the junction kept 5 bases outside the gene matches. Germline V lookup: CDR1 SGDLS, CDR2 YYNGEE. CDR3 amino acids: CASSVGTSGRAWETQYF. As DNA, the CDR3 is TGTGCCAGCAGCGTAGGGACTAGCGGGAGGGCCTGGGAGACCCAGTACTTC. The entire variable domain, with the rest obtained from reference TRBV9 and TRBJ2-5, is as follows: DSGVTQTPKHLITATGQRVTLRCSPRSGDLSVYWYQQSLDQGLQFLIQYYNGEERAKGNILERFSAQQFPDLHSELNLSSLELGDSALYFCASSVGTSGRAWETQYFGPGTRLLVL.

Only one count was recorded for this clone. The CDR3 coding sequence is TGTGCCAGCAGCGACAGGGGGTCCAACTATGGCTACACCTTC. Its protein is CASSDRGSNYGYTF. The V gene is TRBV28, the J gene TRBJ1-2; 9 bases fit TRBD1. CDR3 length: 14 residues. V lost 6 bases and J lost 2; bases outside the gene matches: 4. The V gene's germline CDR1 is MDHEN and CDR2 SYDVKM.

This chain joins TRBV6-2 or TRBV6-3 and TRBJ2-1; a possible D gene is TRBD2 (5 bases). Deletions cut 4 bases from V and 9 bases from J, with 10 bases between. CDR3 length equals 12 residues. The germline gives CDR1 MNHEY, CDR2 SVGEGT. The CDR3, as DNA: TGTGCCAGCAGTTGGAGGCACGTTGAGCAGTTCTTC. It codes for CASSWRHVEQFF.

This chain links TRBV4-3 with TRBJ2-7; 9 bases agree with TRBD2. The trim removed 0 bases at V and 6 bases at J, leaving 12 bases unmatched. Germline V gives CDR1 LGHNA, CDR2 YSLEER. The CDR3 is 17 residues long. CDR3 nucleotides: TGCGCCAGCAGCCAAGACTCCCTGACTAGCGGACGGAGCGAGCAGTACTTC. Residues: CASSQDSLTSGRSEQYF.

The CDR3 loop reads CASRMDRVGEKLFF. The CDR3 DNA is TGTGCCAGCAGAATGGACAGGGTCGGCGAAAAACTGTTTTTT. The chain combines TRBV6-6 with TRBJ1-4, with TRBD1 matching 8 bases. J lost 8 bases, V lost 6 bases, and 8 bases had no gene match. The CDR3 loop spans 14 amino acids. Looked up from germline, CDR1 is MNHNY and CDR2 is SVGAGI (reference sequence).

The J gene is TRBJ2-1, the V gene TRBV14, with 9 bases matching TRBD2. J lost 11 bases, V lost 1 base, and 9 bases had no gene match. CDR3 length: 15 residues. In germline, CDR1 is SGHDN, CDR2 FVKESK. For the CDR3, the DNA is TGTGCCAGCAGCCAAGCATTGGTTAGCGGGAGTAAGCAGTTCTTC. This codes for CASSQALVSGSKQFF. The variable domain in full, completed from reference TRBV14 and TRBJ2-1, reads EAGVTQFPSHSVIEKGQTVTLRCDPISGHDNLYWYRRVMGKEIKFLLHFVKESKQDESGMPNNRFLAERTGGTYSTLKVQPAELEDSGVYFCASSQALVSGSKQFFGPGTRLTVL.

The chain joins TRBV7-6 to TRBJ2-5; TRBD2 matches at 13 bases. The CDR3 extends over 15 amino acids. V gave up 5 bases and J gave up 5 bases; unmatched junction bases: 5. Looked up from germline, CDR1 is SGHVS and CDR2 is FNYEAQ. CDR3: CASSQGLAGLETQYF. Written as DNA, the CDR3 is TGTGCCAGCAGCCAGGGACTAGCGGGATTGGAGACCCAGTACTTC.

CDR3 nucleotides: TGTGCCAGCAGCCAAGTGGTGGAGGGACCTAGCTCTGGGGCCAACGTCCTGACTTTC. Encoded protein: CASSQVVEGPSSGANVLTF. This sequence joins TRBV14 and TRBJ2-6, with D tentatively TRBD2 (6 bases). The CDR3 is 19 amino acids. Per the germline V gene, CDR1 is SGHDN and CDR2 is FVKESK. Trimming shortened V by 1 base and J by 0 bases, and 16 bases separated the two germline ends.

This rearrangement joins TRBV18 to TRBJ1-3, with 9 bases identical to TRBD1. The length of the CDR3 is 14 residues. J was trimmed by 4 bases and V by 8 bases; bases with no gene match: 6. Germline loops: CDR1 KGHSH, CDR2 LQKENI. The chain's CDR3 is CASAPGTGGNTIYF. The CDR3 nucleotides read TGTGCCAGCGCGCCCGGGACAGGGGGAAACACCATATATTTT.

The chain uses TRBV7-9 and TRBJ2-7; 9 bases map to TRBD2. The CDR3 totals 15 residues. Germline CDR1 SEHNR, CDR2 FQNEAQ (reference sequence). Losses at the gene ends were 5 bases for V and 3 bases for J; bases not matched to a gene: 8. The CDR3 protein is CASSPRVAGDYEQYF. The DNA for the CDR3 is TGTGCCAGCAGCCCGAGAGTAGCGGGAGACTACGAGCAGTACTTC.

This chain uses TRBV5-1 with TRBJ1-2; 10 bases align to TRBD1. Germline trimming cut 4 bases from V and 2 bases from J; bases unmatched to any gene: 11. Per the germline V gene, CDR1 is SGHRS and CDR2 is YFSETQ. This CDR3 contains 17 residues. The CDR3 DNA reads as TGCGCCAGCAGCGCCCCACAACCGGGACAGGGGAACTATGGCTACACCTTC. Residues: CASSAPQPGQGNYGYTF.

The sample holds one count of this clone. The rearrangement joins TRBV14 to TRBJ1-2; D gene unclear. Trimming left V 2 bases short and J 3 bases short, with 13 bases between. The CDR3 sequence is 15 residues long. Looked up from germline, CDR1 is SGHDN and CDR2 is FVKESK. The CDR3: CASSQYREIYYGYTF. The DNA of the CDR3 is TGTGCCAGCAGCCAATACCGTGAGATTTACTATGGCTACACCTTC.

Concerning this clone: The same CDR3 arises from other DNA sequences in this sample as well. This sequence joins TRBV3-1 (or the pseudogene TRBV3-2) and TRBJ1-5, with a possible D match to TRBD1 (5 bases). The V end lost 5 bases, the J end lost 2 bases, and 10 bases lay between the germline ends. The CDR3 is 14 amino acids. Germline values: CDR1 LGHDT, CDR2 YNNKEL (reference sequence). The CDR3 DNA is TGTGCCAGCAGCGGGGCAGGAGGCAATCAGCCCCAGCATTTT. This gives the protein CASSGAGGNQPQHF.

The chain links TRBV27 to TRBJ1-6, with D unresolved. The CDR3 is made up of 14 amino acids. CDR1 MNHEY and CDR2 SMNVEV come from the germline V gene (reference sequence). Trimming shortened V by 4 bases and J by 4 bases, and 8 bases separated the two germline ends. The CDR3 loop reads CASSWSLYNSPLHF. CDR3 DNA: TGTGCCAGCAGTTGGAGCCTTTATAATTCACCCCTCCACTTT.